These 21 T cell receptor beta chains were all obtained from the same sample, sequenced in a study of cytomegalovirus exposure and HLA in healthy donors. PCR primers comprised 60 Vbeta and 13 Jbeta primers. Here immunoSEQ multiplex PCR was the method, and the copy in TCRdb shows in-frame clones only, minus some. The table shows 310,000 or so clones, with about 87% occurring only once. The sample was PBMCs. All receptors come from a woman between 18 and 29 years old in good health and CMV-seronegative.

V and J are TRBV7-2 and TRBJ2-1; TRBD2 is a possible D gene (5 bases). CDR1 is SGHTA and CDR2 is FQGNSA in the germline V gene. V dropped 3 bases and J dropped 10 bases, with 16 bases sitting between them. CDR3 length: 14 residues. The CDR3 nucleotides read TGTGCCAGCAGCTTCGGAGCGGCCCTGATCGAGCAGTTCTTC. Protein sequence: CASSFGAALIEQFF.

This chain's CDR3 is CAISESPSAAGYTF. The CDR3 DNA reads as TGTGCCATCAGTGAGTCCCCATCGGCGGCGGGCTACACCTTC. V and J are TRBV10-3 and TRBJ1-2, with D unclear. Per germline, CDR1 ENHRY and CDR2 SYGVKD. Between the trimmed V and J ends, which lost 0 bases and 8 bases, there was a span of 13 bases. This CDR3 spans 14 amino acids.

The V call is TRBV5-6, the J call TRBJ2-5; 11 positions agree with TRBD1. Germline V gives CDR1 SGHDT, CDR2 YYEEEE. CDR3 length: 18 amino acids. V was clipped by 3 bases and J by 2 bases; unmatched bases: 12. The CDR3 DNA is TGTGCCAGCAGCTCCGGGACAGGGGGAGAGGTGGGTCAAGAGACCCAGTACTTC. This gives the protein CASSSGTGGEVGQETQYF.

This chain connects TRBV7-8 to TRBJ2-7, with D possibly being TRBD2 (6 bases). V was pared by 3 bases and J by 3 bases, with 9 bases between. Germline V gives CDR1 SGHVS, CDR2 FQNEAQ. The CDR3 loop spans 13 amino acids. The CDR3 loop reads CASSFGGSYEQYF. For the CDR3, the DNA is TGTGCCAGCAGCTTCGGGGGAAGCTACGAGCAGTACTTC.

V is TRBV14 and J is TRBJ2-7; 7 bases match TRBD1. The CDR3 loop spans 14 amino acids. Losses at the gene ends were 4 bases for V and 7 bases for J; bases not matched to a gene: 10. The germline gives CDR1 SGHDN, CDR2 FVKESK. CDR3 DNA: TGTGCCAGCAGCCCATGGGGGACAGCGCGGGAGCAGTACTTC. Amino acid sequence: CASSPWGTAREQYF.

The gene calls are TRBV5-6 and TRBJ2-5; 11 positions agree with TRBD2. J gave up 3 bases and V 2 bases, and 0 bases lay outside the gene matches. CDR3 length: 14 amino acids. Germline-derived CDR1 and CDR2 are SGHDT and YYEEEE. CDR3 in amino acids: CASSLLAGEETQYF. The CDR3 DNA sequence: TGTGCCAGCAGCTTACTAGCGGGGGAAGAGACCCAGTACTTC.

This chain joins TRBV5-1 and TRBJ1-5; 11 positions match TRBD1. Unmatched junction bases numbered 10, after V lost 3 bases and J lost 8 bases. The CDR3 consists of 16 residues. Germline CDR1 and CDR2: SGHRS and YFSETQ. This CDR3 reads CASSSGTGGPGEPQHF. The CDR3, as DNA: TGCGCCAGCAGCTCAGGGACAGGGGGTCCCGGCGAGCCCCAGCATTTT.

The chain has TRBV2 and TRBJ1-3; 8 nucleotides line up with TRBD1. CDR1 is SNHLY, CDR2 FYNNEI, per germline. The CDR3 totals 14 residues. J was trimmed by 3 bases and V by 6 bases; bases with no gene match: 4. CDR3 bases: TGTGCCAGCAGCGTCGACAGGGGTGGAAACACCATATATTTT. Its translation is CASSVDRGGNTIYF.

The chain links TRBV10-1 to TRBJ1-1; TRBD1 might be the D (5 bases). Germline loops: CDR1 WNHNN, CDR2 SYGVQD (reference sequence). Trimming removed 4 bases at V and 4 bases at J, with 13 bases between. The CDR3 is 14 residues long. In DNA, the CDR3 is TGCGCCAGCAGTGCCCAGGGAATGGGCACTGAAGCTTTCTTT. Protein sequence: CASSAQGMGTEAFF.

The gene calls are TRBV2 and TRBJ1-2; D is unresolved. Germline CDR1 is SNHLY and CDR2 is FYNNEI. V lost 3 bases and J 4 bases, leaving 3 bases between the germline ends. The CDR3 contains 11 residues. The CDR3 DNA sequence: TGTGCCAGCAGTGACATCTATGGCTACACCTTC. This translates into CASSDIYGYTF.

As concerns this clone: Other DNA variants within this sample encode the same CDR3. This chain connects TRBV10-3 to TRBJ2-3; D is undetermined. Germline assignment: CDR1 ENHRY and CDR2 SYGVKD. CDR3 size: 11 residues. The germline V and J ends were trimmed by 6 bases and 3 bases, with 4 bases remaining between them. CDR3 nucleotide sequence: TGTGCCATCAGACAGACAGATACGCAGTATTTT. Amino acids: CAIRQTDTQYF.

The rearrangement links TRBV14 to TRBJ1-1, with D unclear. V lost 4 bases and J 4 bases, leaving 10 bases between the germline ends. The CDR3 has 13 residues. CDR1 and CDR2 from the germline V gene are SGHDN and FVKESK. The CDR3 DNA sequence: TGTGCCAGCAGCCTCGGACTGTTCACTGAAGCTTTCTTT. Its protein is CASSLGLFTEAFF.

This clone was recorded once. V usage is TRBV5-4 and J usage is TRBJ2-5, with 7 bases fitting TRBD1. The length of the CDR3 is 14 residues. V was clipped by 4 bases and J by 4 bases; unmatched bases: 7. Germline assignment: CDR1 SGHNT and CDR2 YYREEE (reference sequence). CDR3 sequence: CASSPAGGGETQYF. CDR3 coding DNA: TGTGCCAGCAGCCCGGCAGGGGGTGGAGAGACCCAGTACTTC.

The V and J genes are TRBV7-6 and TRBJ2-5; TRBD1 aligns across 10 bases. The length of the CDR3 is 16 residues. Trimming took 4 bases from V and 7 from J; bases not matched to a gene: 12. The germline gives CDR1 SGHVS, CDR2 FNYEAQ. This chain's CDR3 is CASSSATGQGHGTQYF. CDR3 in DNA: TGTGCCAGCAGCTCAGCAACGGGACAGGGGCACGGGACCCAGTACTTC.

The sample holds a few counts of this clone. For the CDR3, the DNA is TGTGCCAGCAGTCGTCAGACGGGAGCCACTCTTGGGGAGCAGTACTTC. Protein sequence: CASSRQTGATLGEQYF. The V and J genes are TRBV28 and TRBJ2-5; weak D call: TRBD2 (6 bases). Looked up from germline, CDR1 is MDHEN and CDR2 is SYDVKM. CDR3 length: 16 amino acids. V was trimmed by 5 bases and J by 11 bases, leaving 27 bases between them.

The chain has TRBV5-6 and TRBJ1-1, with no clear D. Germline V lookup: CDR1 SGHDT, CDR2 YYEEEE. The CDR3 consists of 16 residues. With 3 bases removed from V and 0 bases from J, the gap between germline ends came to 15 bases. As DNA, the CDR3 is TGTGCCAGCAGCTCGTGGGCCAGACCCTTGAACACTGAAGCTTTCTTT. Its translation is CASSSWARPLNTEAFF.

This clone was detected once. Here the CDR3 reads CASIETGYLPEAFF. The CDR3 DNA sequence: TGTGCCAGCATCGAGACAGGGTATCTACCTGAAGCTTTCTTT. V is TRBV6-1 and J is TRBJ1-1, with 7 bases that match TRBD1. V shed 7 bases, J shed 6 bases, and the junction held 11 bases outside the gene matches. This CDR3 has 14 amino acids. CDR1 MNHNS and CDR2 SASEGT come from the germline V gene.

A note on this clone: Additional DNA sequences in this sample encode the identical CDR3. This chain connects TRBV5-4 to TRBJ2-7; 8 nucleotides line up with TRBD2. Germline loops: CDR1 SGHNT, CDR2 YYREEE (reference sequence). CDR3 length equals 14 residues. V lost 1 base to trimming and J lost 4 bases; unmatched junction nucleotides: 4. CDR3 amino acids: CASSLSGGTYEQYF. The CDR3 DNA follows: TGTGCCAGCAGCTTGAGCGGGGGCACTTACGAGCAGTACTTC.

This chain's CDR3 is CASSPGGLERTQETQYF. Written as DNA, the CDR3 is TGTGCCAGCAGCCCCGGGGGGTTAGAGCGGACTCAAGAGACCCAGTACTTC. The chain links TRBV7-9 to TRBJ2-5, with TRBD2 matching over 7 bases. The length of the CDR3 is 17 residues. Trimming took 5 bases from V and 2 from J; bases not matched to a gene: 14. Germline assignment: CDR1 SEHNR and CDR2 FQNEAQ (reference sequence).

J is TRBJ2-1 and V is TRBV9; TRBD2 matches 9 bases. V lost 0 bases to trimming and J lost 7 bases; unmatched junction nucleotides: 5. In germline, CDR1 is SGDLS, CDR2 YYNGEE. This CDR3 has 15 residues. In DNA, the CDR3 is TGTGCCAGCAGCGTAGAGAGTGCGGGGGGGAATGAGCAGTTCTTC. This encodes CASSVESAGGNEQFF.

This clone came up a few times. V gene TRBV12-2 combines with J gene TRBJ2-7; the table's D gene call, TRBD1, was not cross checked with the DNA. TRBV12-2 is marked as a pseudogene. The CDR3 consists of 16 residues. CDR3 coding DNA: TGTGCAAGTCGCTACCTCCGGGACAGGGGAATACACGAGCAGTACTTC. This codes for CASRYLRDRGIHEQYF.